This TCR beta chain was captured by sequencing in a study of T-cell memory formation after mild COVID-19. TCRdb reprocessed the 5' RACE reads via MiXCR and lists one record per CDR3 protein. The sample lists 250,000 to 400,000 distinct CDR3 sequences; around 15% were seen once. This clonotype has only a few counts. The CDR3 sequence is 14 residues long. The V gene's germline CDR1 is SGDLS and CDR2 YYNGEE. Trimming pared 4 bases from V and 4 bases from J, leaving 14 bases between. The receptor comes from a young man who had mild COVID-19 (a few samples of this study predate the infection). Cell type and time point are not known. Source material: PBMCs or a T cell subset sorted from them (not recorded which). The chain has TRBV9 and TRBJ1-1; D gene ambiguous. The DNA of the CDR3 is TGTGCCAGCAGCTTCGGCGGGATCCGCACTGAAGCTTTCTTT. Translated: CASSFGGIRTEAFF.